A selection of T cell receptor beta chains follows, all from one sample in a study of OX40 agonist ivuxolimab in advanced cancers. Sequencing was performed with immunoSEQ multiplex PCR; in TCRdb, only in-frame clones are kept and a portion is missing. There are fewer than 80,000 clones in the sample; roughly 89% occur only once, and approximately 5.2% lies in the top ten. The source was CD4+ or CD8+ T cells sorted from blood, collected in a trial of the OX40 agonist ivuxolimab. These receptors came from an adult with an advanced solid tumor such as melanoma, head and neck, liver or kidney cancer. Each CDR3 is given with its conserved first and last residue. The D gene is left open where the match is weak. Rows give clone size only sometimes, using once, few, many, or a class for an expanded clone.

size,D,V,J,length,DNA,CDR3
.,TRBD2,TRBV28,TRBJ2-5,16,TGTGCCAGCAGTTTCGGACTAGCGGGAGTGCAAGGGACCCAGTACTTC,CASSFGLAGVQGTQYF
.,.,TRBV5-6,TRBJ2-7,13,TGTGCCAGCAGCTCTACAGTCTCCTACGAGCAGTACTTC,CASSSTVSYEQYF
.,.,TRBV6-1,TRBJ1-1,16,TGTGCCAGCAGTGAATCCGGGGGGAGAGCGAACACTGAAGCTTTCTTT,CASSESGGRANTEAFF
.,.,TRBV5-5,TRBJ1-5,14,TGTGCCAGCAGCTTGGGGCTTCTAAATCAGCCCCAGCATTTT,CASSLGLLNQPQHF
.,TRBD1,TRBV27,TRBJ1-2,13,TGTGCCAGCAGGACGGGACAGCTCGGTGGCTACACCTTC,CASRTGQLGGYTF
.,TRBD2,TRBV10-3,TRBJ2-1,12,TGTGCCATCAGTGGAACTAGCGGCGAGCAGTTCTTC,CAISGTSGEQFF
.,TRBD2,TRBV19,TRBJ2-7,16,TGTGCCAGTAGTATTTTGGCGGGACTAGGTGGTTACGAGCAGTACTTC,CASSILAGLGGYEQYF
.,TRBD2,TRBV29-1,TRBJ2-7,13,TGCAGCGGGAGACTAGCGGGAGGGTACGAGCAGTACTTC,CSGRLAGGYEQYF
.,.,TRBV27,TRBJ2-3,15,TGTGCCAGCAGTTTATTGCAGGTCTCGGCAGATACGCAGTATTTT,CASSLLQVSADTQYF
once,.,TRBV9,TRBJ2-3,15,TGTGCCAGCAGCGTAGTGGCTAGCGGCACAGATACGCAGTATTTT,CASSVVASGTDTQYF
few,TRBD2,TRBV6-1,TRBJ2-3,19,TGTGCCAGCAGTGCATACCGGGGACTAAGGCGGACACAGTCAGATACGCAGTATTTT,CASSAYRGLRRTQSDTQYF
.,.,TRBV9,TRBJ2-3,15,TGTGCCAGCAGCGTAGCCGGGACTAGCACAGATACGCAGTATTTT,CASSVAGTSTDTQYF
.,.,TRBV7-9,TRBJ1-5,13,TGTGCCAGCAGCTTGCCAGGGGATCAGCCCCAGCATTTT,CASSLPGDQPQHF
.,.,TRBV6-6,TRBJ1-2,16,TGTGCCAGCAGTCAACCCACCTCCAAAATACGATATGGCTACACCTTC,CASSQPTSKIRYGYTF
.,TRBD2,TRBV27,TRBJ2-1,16,TGTGCCAGCAGTTTCCTCACTAGCGGGAGGGGCAATGAGCAGTTCTTC,CASSFLTSGRGNEQFF
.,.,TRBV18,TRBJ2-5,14,TGTGCCAGCTCACCACCCTCTCTCCAAGAGACCCAGTACTTC,CASSPPSLQETQYF
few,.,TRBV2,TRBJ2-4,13,TGTGCCAGCAGTGAAGCGCTAAGGGAAGAGAACTACTTC,CASSEALREENYF
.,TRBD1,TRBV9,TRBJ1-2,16,TGTGCCAGCAGCGCGAGGCCGGGACAGGGGGCGTATGGCTACACCTTC,CASSARPGQGAYGYTF
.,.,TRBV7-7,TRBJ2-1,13,TGTGCTAGCAGCTTAGTAGGTACTAGCCGACAGTTCTTC,CASSLVGTSRQFF
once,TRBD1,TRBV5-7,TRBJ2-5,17,TGTGCCAGCAGCTTGGACGGGACAGGGGGCGTGTTGGAGACCCAGTACTTC,CASSLDGTGGVLETQYF
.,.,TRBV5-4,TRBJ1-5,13,TGTGCCAGCAGCTTGGATGAGGAACAGCCCCAGCATTTT,CASSLDEEQPQHF
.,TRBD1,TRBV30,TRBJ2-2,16,TGTGCCTGGAGGAAACAGGGGGCTAGGGACACCGGGGAGCTGTTTTTT,CAWRKQGARDTGELFF
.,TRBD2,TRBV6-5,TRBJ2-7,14,TGTGCCAGCAGAGTAGGGGTAGCGGGAGTCGAGCAGTACTTC,CASRVGVAGVEQYF
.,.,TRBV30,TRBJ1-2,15,TGTGCCTGGAGTGTATCGGGCGCAGCTAACTATGGCTACACCTTC,CAWSVSGAANYGYTF
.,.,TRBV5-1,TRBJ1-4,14,TGCGCCAGCTCACAGGGTTCTACTAATGAAAAACTGTTTTTT,CASSQGSTNEKLFF
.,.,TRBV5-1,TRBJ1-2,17,TGCGCCAGCAGCTTGGTACGAGGGGGGCGCACCCTCTATGGCTACACCTTC,CASSLVRGGRTLYGYTF
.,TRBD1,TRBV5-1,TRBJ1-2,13,TGCGCCAGCAGCTGGGGGGACAGGGACGGCTACACCTTC,CASSWGDRDGYTF
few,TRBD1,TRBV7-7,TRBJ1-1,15,TGTGCTAGCAGCTCCACAGGGGCTTGGAACACTGAAGCTTTCTTT,CASSSTGAWNTEAFF
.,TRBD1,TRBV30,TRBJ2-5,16,TGTGCCTGGACCCGAGGGCAGGGGGCAAATGGAGAGACCCAGTACTTC,CAWTRGQGANGETQYF
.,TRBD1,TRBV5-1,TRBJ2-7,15,TGCGCCAGCACAACCCCCGGGACAGGGTTCAACGAGCAGTACTTC,CASTTPGTGFNEQYF
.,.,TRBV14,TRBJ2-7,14,TGTGCCAGCAGCCAAGAGCTGGGGGGATTCGAGCAGTACTTC,CASSQELGGFEQYF
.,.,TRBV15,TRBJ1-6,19,TGTGCCACCAGCAGAGAACCACTAGCCTTGAGCTCCTATAATTCACCCCTCCACTTT,CATSREPLALSSYNSPLHF
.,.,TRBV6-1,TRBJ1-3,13,TGTGCCAGCAAACGGGGGCCTGGAAACACCATATATTTT,CASKRGPGNTIYF
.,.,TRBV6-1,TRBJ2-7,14,TGTGCCAGCAGCTTAGACAGACTCTCCTACGAGCAGTACTTC,CASSLDRLSYEQYF
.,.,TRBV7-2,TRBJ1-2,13,TGTGCCAGCAGCTTAGATCGACGGGCCGGCTACACCTTC,CASSLDRRAGYTF
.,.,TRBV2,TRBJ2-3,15,TGTGCCAGCAGTACCGGACAACTCGGCACAGATACGCAGTATTTT,CASSTGQLGTDTQYF
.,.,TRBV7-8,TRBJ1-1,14,TGTGCCAGCAGCTTAGGATCCTTATCGACTGAAGCTTTCTTT,CASSLGSLSTEAFF
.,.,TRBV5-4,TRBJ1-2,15,TGTGCCAGCAGCTTGGGTGGGGGGTCCTCTTTTGGCTACACCTTC,CASSLGGGSSFGYTF
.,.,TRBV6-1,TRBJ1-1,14,TGTGCCAGCAAGGTCCTCGCCATGAACACTGAAGCTTTCTTT,CASKVLAMNTEAFF
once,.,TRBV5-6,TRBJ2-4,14,TGTGCCAGCAGCTTCGAGCTAGCCAAAAACATTCAGTACTTC,CASSFELAKNIQYF
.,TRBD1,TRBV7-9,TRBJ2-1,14,TGTGCCAGCAGTCGGATGACAGGGGACAATGAGCAGTTCTTC,CASSRMTGDNEQFF
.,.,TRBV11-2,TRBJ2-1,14,TGTGCCAGCAGCCCCCCCCCAGCCGGGGATGAGCAGTTCTTC,CASSPPPAGDEQFF
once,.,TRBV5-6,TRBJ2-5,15,TGTGCCAGCAGCTTCAGCGTAAGGAGGCAAGAGACCCAGTACTTC,CASSFSVRRQETQYF
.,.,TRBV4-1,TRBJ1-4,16,TGCGCCAGCAGCCCTGCAATGGGCAGGTTTAATGAAAAACTGTTTTTT,CASSPAMGRFNEKLFF
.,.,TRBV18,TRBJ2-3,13,TGTGCCAGCTCACAAAACAGGGCAGATACGCAGTATTTT,CASSQNRADTQYF